These T cell receptor beta chains were read from a single sample in a study of T cells in localized non-small cell lung cancer. Produced via immunoSEQ multiplex PCR; TCRdb's table is partial and in-frame only. The table has 100,000 to 150,000 clones, roughly nine tenths seen once. The specimen was peripheral blood, collected before any cancer treatment. These receptors originate from a female donor older than 55 with stage I lung adenocarcinoma. The CDR3 runs from the conserved cysteine through the conserved F or W. A D gene is named only where the DNA matches it firmly. Clone size is shown for a subset of rows, as once, few, many or a class of expanded clone.

clone_size | v_call | d_call | cdr3_aa
. | TRBV18 | TRBD2 | CASSPPSGTVTSEQFF
. | TRBV10-2 | TRBD1 | CASSAQGDSGNTIYF
. | TRBV2 | TRBD1 | CASSVGTGSYEQYF
. | TRBV6-5 | . | CASSYGGGVETQYF
. | TRBV7-3 | TRBD2 | CASSISGPSTDTQYF
. | TRBV6-4 | TRBD1 | CASSDGTGTGELFF
. | TRBV27 | . | CASRPAGGQTEAFF
. | TRBV2 | TRBD1 | CASTVQGATGELFF
once | TRBV2 | . | CASTFDTGYQETQYF
. | TRBV7-6 | TRBD1 | CASSRDRGDTQYF
few | TRBV10-3 | . | CAISNTRNEQYF
. | TRBV2 | . | CASRGQLNTEAFF
. | TRBV6-1 | . | CASSPGLENTEAFF
. | TRBV5-6 | . | CASSLEGGLVAGELFF
. | TRBV2 | . | CASSPNYEQYF
. | TRBV7-8 | TRBD2 | CASSLAGGGDTQYF
. | TRBV5-6 | . | CASSTQGGGETQYF
. | TRBV6-5 | TRBD2 | CASSYFGLGEQYF
. | TRBV27 | TRBD2 | CASSSFFSGRKQFF
. | TRBV4-1 | TRBD2 | CASSQPGLAEQYF
. | TRBV12-5 | . | CASGFGYTEAFF
. | TRBV25-1 | TRBD2 | CASSDLAGGLNGELFF
. | TRBV4-1 | TRBD1 | CASSQHQGGSLAFF
. | TRBV28 | TRBD1 | CASSGGTGGISGYTF
. | TRBV2 | . | CASSQDRTHTGELFF
. | TRBV19 | TRBD2 | CASSIRERGNLYEQYF
. | TRBV9 | TRBD1 | CASSVGAGGTAEAFF
. | TRBV4-1 | . | CASSQVLGSSGANVLTF
. | TRBV30 | . | CAWSIMESEQYF
. | TRBV6-6 | . | CASSQAPSYGAFF
. | TRBV18 | TRBD2 | CASSPLSGTSTGELFF
. | TRBV6-5 | TRBD1 | CASSPGQGDYGYTF
. | TRBV7-3 | TRBD2 | CASSPGLAGGGGTDTQYF
. | TRBV6-5 | TRBD1 | CASSYDRGAYEQYF
. | TRBV2 | . | CASSGGQINEKLFF
. | TRBV7-2 | . | CASRLEEQPQHF
. | TRBV5-1 | TRBD1 | CASSTTGAYNYGYTF
. | TRBV5-1 | . | CASSFLFRGSSNTEAFF
. | TRBV4-1 | . | CASSQVGTSTDTQYF
. | TRBV5-1 | . | CASSLAPGGDTQYF
. | TRBV5-1 | . | CASSLQVGAGYGYTF
once | TRBV6-1 | . | CASRQGRAFRDEQFF
. | TRBV4-1 | TRBD2 | CASSQFRERGLFF
. | TRBV2 | . | CASNRDRSDTQYF
. | TRBV2 | . | CASSFRNREKTEAFF
. | TRBV6-1 | . | CASSPDTSSYNEQFF
. | TRBV7-2 | . | CASSLVTGAYEQYF
. | TRBV6-1 | TRBD1 | CASGDRANSPLHF
once | TRBV5-4 | TRBD1 | CASSLGGQGQETQYF
. | TRBV28 | TRBD1 | CASSSPPRGLSSEQYF
few | TRBV29-1 | . | CSAQKQVMNTEAFF
. | TRBV5-4 | . | CASSLTGNGYTF
. | TRBV7-6 | . | CASSLDPSGRTDTQYF
. | TRBV9 | TRBD2 | CASSVGLAGSAGYEQYF
. | TRBV5-4 | TRBD1 | CASSQTGLETQYF